Following are 21 T cell receptor beta chains from one sample sequenced in a study of shared clonotypes between healthy human individuals. Some clones are missing from TCRdb's copy, which holds only in-frame ones; the method was immunoSEQ multiplex PCR. Found here are about 980,000 clones, over 75% of them singletons; the top ten hold approximately 1.5%. Material: memory CD4+ T cells sorted from blood. The subset denotes: CD45RA-negative fraction. The receptors come from a man aged 18 to 35 in good health.

The sample holds a few counts of this clone. The chain joins TRBV11-2 to TRBJ2-2; D unclear. In germline, CDR1 is SGHAT, CDR2 FQNNGV. This CDR3 contains 14 residues. The V end was cut by 5 bases, the J end by 6 bases, with 13 bases between. The CDR3 coding sequence is TGTGCCAGCAGCCGATTTTTAGGTGCCGGGGAGCTGTTTTTT. It yields the protein CASSRFLGAGELFF.

The rearrangement uses TRBV7-6 and TRBJ2-1; 10 bases align to TRBD1. Germline V gene lookup returns CDR1 SGHVS and CDR2 FNYEAQ. CDR3 length equals 22 residues. V lost 3 bases and J lost 6; bases outside the gene matches: 26. CDR3 nucleotides: TGTGCCAGCAGCTTCTTTTCGGGACAGGGGTTCAATGCCCTACAGGGGTTCAATGAGCAGTTCTTC. Its protein product is CASSFFSGQGFNALQGFNEQFF.

The chain combines TRBV5-8 with TRBJ2-3; 8 nucleotides agree with TRBD2. The CDR3 consists of 16 residues. Germline V gives CDR1 SGHTS, CDR2 YDEGEE. V was clipped by 3 bases and J by 5 bases; unmatched bases: 11. The DNA for the CDR3 is TGTGCCAGCAGCTGGGGTTTCGGGGGGGCAGGAGATACGCAGTATTTT. It yields the protein CASSWGFGGAGDTQYF.

The count of this clone is one. The chain has TRBV6-1 and TRBJ1-5; D is unclear. CDR3 size: 14 residues. CDR1 is MNHNS and CDR2 is SASEGT in the germline V gene. Trimming took off 6 bases at V and 4 bases at J, with 13 bases between the two ends. The CDR3 nucleotides are TGTGCCAGCAGCGACACACTCTCTAATCAGCCCCAGCATTTT. This sequence encodes CASSDTLSNQPQHF.

The V call is TRBV5-8, the J call TRBJ2-5; 7 nucleotides match TRBD1. This CDR3 is 15 amino acids long. Per the germline V gene, CDR1 is SGHTS and CDR2 is YDEGEE. V shed 6 bases, J shed 5 bases, and the junction held 13 bases outside the gene matches. DNA of the CDR3: TGTGCCAGCACTAGACTGGACAGGTCGGGGGAGACCCAGTACTTC. It specifies CASTRLDRSGETQYF.

This rearrangement joins TRBV6-1 to TRBJ2-7; possibly TRBD1 for D (6 bases). With 0 bases removed from V and 2 bases from J, the gap between germline ends came to 14 bases. The CDR3 is 16 amino acids. Germline-derived CDR1 and CDR2 are MNHNS and SASEGT. CDR3 nucleotide sequence: TGTGCCAGCAGTGAAGCCGGGACACTAATAGCCTACGAGCAGTACTTC. Its protein product is CASSEAGTLIAYEQYF.

J is TRBJ2-5 and V is TRBV4-3, with 8 bases identical to TRBD1. CDR3 length: 15 amino acids. With V trimmed by 0 bases and J by 6 bases, 6 bases remained unmatched. Germline CDR1 is LGHNA and CDR2 is YSLEER. The CDR3 DNA sequence: TGCGCCAGCAGCCAAGATTTGCGGACAGGGAAGACCCAGTACTTC. This codes for CASSQDLRTGKTQYF.

The gene calls are TRBV11-2 and TRBJ2-1; tentatively, D is TRBD1 (6 bases). The ends were cut back, 2 bases at V and 0 bases at J, with 11 bases in the middle. This CDR3 has 16 residues. Germline CDR1 and CDR2: SGHAT and FQNNGV. CDR3 sequence (DNA): TGTGCCAGCAGCTTATCAGGGGCCGGCTCCTACAATGAGCAGTTCTTC. Its protein product is CASSLSGAGSYNEQFF.

In this sample, this clone turned up a few times. The chain has TRBV18 and TRBJ2-7, with TRBD1 matching over 7 bases. The ends lost 3 bases at V and 10 bases at J; junction bases unmatched: 6. Germline assignment: CDR1 KGHSH and CDR2 LQKENI. The CDR3 runs 12 residues. The CDR3 DNA reads as TGTGCCAGCTCACCGTCCGGACAGGACCAGTACTTC. As protein: CASSPSGQDQYF.

The chain recombines TRBV19 with TRBJ2-1; 11 bases line up with TRBD2. The CDR3 is made up of 15 amino acids. The V gene end was trimmed by 10 bases and the J gene end by 5 bases; junction bases not matched to a gene: 10. CDR1 is LNHDA, CDR2 SQIVND, per germline (reference sequence). Written as DNA, the CDR3 is TGTGCCACTAGGGAACTAGCGGGGGTCAACAATGAGCAGTTCTTC. This translates into CATRELAGVNNEQFF.

This chain connects TRBV6-1 to TRBJ1-3; D unclear. Germline assignment: CDR1 MNHNS and CDR2 SASEGT. This CDR3 region has 18 residues. V was pared by 1 base and J by 0 bases, with 16 bases between. CDR3 in amino acids: CASSEDPQGPSSGNTIYF. In DNA form, the CDR3 reads TGTGCCAGCAGTGAAGATCCCCAAGGACCTAGCTCTGGAAACACCATATATTTT.

V gene TRBV2 combines with J gene TRBJ2-1, with 8 bases lining up with TRBD2. CDR1 and CDR2 from the germline V gene are SNHLY and FYNNEI. With 5 bases clipped from V and 5 bases from J, the junction kept 8 bases outside the gene matches. The CDR3 has 15 residues. The CDR3 bases are TGTGCCAGCAGTAAAAGGGATAGCGGGAACAATGAGCAGTTCTTC. This translates into CASSKRDSGNNEQFF.

The chain couples TRBV18 to TRBJ2-3, with D possibly being TRBD2 (5 bases). Germline assignment: CDR1 KGHSH and CDR2 LQKENI. The CDR3 is 17 amino acids. Trimming cost V 3 bases and J 0 bases, with 16 bases left between them. The CDR3 sequence is CASSPQRGSGSTDTQYF. CDR3 DNA: TGTGCCAGCTCACCTCAGAGAGGGTCCGGGAGCACAGATACGCAGTATTTT. Drawing the rest from reference TRBV18 and TRBJ2-3, the complete variable domain is NAGVMQNPRHLVRRRGQEARLRCSPMKGHSHVYWYRQLPEEGLKFMVYLQKENIIDESGMPKERFSAEFPKEGPSILRIQQVVRGDSAAYFCASSPQRGSGSTDTQYFGPGTRLTVL.

This sequence joins TRBV5-5 and TRBJ1-2, with D unclear. In germline, CDR1 is SGHKS, CDR2 YYEKEE (reference sequence). CDR3 length equals 13 residues. V was cut by 1 base and J by 4 bases, with 8 bases left in between. The CDR3 DNA reads as TGTGCCAGCAGCTTGAGGCAGAGCTATGGCTACACCTTC. Amino acids: CASSLRQSYGYTF.

The genes are TRBV7-3 and TRBJ2-1; D remains unclear. Germline V gives CDR1 SGHTA, CDR2 FQGTGA. V lost 2 bases and J 7 bases, leaving 6 bases between the germline ends. There are 12 residues in the CDR3. The CDR3 coding sequence is TGTGCCAGCAGCTTAGATACGAATGAGCAGTTCTTC. Translation gives CASSLDTNEQFF.

The J gene is TRBJ2-7, the V gene TRBV28; no reliable D call. Trimming took 6 bases from V and 2 from J, leaving 8 bases between them. The germline V gene has CDR1 MDHEN and CDR2 SYDVKM. The length of the CDR3 is 12 residues. The CDR3 DNA reads TGTGCCAGCAGCCCAACGACCTACGAGCAGTACTTC. This encodes CASSPTTYEQYF.

The genes are TRBV5-6 and TRBJ2-6; TRBD2 is a possible D gene (6 bases). The V end lost 5 bases, the J end lost 4 bases, and 19 bases lay between the germline ends. The CDR3 is 17 residues long. Germline-derived CDR1 and CDR2 are SGHDT and YYEEEE. The CDR3: CASRGDLGRSGANVLTF. CDR3 DNA sequence: TGTGCCAGCAGAGGAGATTTAGGGAGGTCGGGGGCCAACGTCCTGACTTTC.

This clone was counted a few times. The genes are TRBV6-1 and TRBJ2-1; TRBD2 might be the D (5 bases). Trimming pared 5 bases from V and 3 bases from J, leaving 11 bases between. Germline-derived CDR1 and CDR2 are MNHNS and SASEGT. This CDR3 spans 14 amino acids. The CDR3 DNA is TGTGCCAGCAGTAGTGGACTGGACTACAATGAGCAGTTCTTC. Amino acids: CASSSGLDYNEQFF.

This chain uses TRBV10-3 with TRBJ2-7, with 14 bases lining up with TRBD2. V shed 3 bases and J 4 bases; nucleotides not matched to a gene: 11. CDR1 ENHRY and CDR2 SYGVKD come from the germline V gene. The CDR3 runs to 18 residues. This chain's CDR3 is CAISDFGTGTSGSYEQYF. Written as DNA, the CDR3 is TGTGCCATCAGTGATTTTGGGACAGGGACTAGCGGGAGTTACGAGCAGTACTTC.

The sample holds a few counts of this clone. The rearrangement uses TRBV27 and TRBJ1-1; D possibly corresponds to TRBD1 (5 bases). Germline V gene data show CDR1 as MNHEY and CDR2 as SMNVEV (reference sequence). The ends were cut back, 2 bases at V and 1 base at J, with 20 bases in the middle. The CDR3 totals 18 residues. The CDR3 region has the DNA TGTGCCAGCAGTTTACGGGGGGTGGGCTCCGGGGGGAACACTGAAGCTTTCTTT. Translation gives CASSLRGVGSGGNTEAFF.

This clone was found many times. The rearrangement links TRBV5-1 to TRBJ1-6; no reliable D call. Trimming removed 10 bases from V and 5 bases from J, with 22 bases in between. The CDR3 has 16 amino acids. The germline V gene encodes CDR1 SGHRS and CDR2 YFSETQ. As DNA, the CDR3 is TGCGCCTCACGCCTAAGGAGGGAAGGAGATAATTCACCCCTCCACTTT. Amino acid sequence: CASRLRREGDNSPLHF.